This T cell receptor beta chain was found in a study of cytomegalovirus exposure and HLA in healthy donors. Study details: The roughly 100 million unique TCR beta sequences, from roughly 170 million T cells, were found by an earlier analysis.

On this clone itself: No antigen is known for it.

V was pared by 2 bases and J by 1 base, with 1 base of the junction left unmatched. Germline CDR1 and CDR2: MNHEY and SVGAGI. The CDR3 is made up of 14 amino acids. PCR used 60 Vbeta primers and 13 Jbeta primers. Authors' processing steps: In a later analysis, some 80 million unique TCR beta chains included roughly 11 million shared by two or more donors. Data came from immunoSEQ multiplex PCR; TCRdb stores just in-frame clones and leaves some out. V, J and clone size reflect that table, while D and trimming were determined from the DNA. The sample consists of more than 150,000 clones, about 75% of them appearing once. Study-level findings and limits: For most TCR beta V segments, an earlier analysis put the productive rate at about 87% or about 30% of the time. Many donors shared some public TCRs, even though most TCR sequences were rare.

Sequenced sample: PBMCs. The J gene is TRBJ1-1, the V gene TRBV6-5, with TRBD1 identical over 7 bases. This TCR was sampled from a man aged 50-60 years in good health and CMV-seropositive. The CDR3 sequence: CASSYRTGNTEAFF. The CDR3 nucleotides are TGTGCCAGCAGTTACCGGACAGGGAACACTGAAGCTTTCTTT.